This TCR beta chain was recorded in a study of neurological immune-mediated disorders. Described time point: technical triplicate 2. The study built sorted libraries from 850,000 to 1,000,000 CD4+ or CD8+ T cells. The table lists this clonotype with many counts. It was by 5'RACE with 10-nucleotide random UMIs that the cDNA was made. TCRdb processed the 5' RACE reads anew with MiXCR; each CDR3 protein has one entry. The sample carries roughly 30,000 distinct CDR3 sequences, roughly 15% recorded once. The source is a female donor with HTLV-1-associated myelopathy (HAM/TSP). The source material was CD4+ T cells from blood.

CDR3 amino acids: CASSLLRTSGEQYF. CDR3 nucleotide sequence: TGTGCCAGCAGTTTACTTCGTACTAGCGGCGAGCAGTACTTC. The chain joins TRBV27 to TRBJ2-7, with TRBD2 matching 8 bases. The germline V gene has CDR1 MNHEY and CDR2 SMNVEV (reference sequence). Trimming removed 2 bases from V and 6 bases from J; junction bases left unmatched: 6. This CDR3 region has 14 residues.